The T cell receptor beta chain under discussion was sequenced for a study of blood T cell repertoires in COVID-19. About the study: Sources were T cells, B-cell-depleted T cells, or PBMCs; the material itself was cDNA or gDNA.

Profiled with immunoSEQ multiplex PCR; TCRdb holds only in-frame clones, not every one. This table has around 290,000 clones, roughly 92% appearing once. Germline V gives CDR1 SGDLS, CDR2 YYNGEE. The CDR3 loop spans 13 amino acids. Trimming pared 0 bases from V and 7 bases from J, leaving 8 bases between. The sequenced sample consisted of peripheral blood. V and J are TRBV9 and TRBJ1-3; D not certain. The sequence was obtained from a woman between 25 and 40 years old with COVID-19, enrolled during active disease. The CDR3 reads CASSVGGGNTIYF. CDR3 sequence (DNA): TGTGCCAGCAGCGTAGGAGGTGGGAACACCATATATTTT.